The 32 T cell receptor beta chains given below trace back to one sample, sequenced in a study of T cell responses to AZD1222 COVID-19 vaccine. Profiling relied on immunoSEQ multiplex PCR, and the TCRdb table lists in-frame clones only, not all of them. This repertoire shows some 130,000 clones, roughly 88% found once; its top ten account for under 2%. This specimen consisted of peripheral blood, obtained on day 0 of AZD1222 vaccination. The receptors derive from an adult in good health.

This rearrangement joins TRBV7-9 to TRBJ1-5, with 8 nucleotides matching TRBD1. The J segment lost 5 bases and the V segment lost 0 bases, leaving 6 bases of the junction unmatched. The CDR3 spans 16 residues. Looked up from germline, CDR1 is SEHNR and CDR2 is FQNEAQ (reference sequence). In DNA, the CDR3 is TGTGCCAGCAGCTTAGCGGGACAGGCGGACCATCAGCCCCAGCATTTT. Protein product: CASSLAGQADHQPQHF.

In its sample, this clone was seen a few times. The V call is TRBV19, the J call TRBJ1-2; D unresolved. V was shortened by 5 bases and J by 8 bases, with 12 bases between the two germline ends. CDR3 length: 12 amino acids. CDR1 is LNHDA, CDR2 SQIVND, per germline (reference sequence). The CDR3 nucleotides are TGTGCCAGTAGTGCGGGCAGCCGGGGCTACACCTTC. This translates into CASSAGSRGYTF.

This chain links TRBV6-5 with TRBJ1-2, with D possibly TRBD1 on 5 matching bases. Germline loops: CDR1 MNHEY, CDR2 SVGAGI. The CDR3 length is 14 residues. With 7 bases removed from V and 7 bases from J, the gap between germline ends came to 19 bases. The CDR3 protein is CASNYIGDSGGYTF. The CDR3 region has the DNA TGTGCCAGCAATTATATAGGGGACTCGGGTGGCTACACCTTC.

The rearrangement joins TRBV10-3 to TRBJ1-2, with TRBD1 as a possible D gene (5 bases). V was shortened by 7 bases and J by 6 bases, with 24 bases between the two germline ends. CDR1 and CDR2 (germline): ENHRY, SYGVKD. This CDR3 has 16 amino acids. The CDR3: CAITTVRDRGVDGYTF. DNA of the CDR3: TGTGCCATCACCACTGTCCGGGACCGGGGCGTGGATGGCTACACCTTC.

The chain joins TRBV7-2 to TRBJ1-1; unclear D gene. Germline-derived CDR1 and CDR2 are SGHTA and FQGNSA. The ends were cut back, 2 bases at V and 5 bases at J, with 3 bases in the middle. The CDR3 covers 11 residues. CDR3 sequence: CASSLNTEAFF. The CDR3, as DNA: TGTGCCAGCAGCTTAAATACTGAAGCTTTCTTT. Drawing the rest from reference TRBV7-2 and TRBJ1-1, the complete variable domain is GAGVSQSPSNKVTEKGKDVELRCDPISGHTALYWYRQSLGQGLEFLIYFQGNSAPDKSGLPSDRFSAERTGGSVSTLTIQRTQQEDSAVYLCASSLNTEAFFGQGTRLTVV.

Here the CDR3 reads CASTPDVTGSSYNSPLHF. DNA of the CDR3: TGTGCCAGCACCCCGGATGTTACGGGGAGCTCCTATAATTCACCCCTCCACTTT. The chain carries TRBV7-9 and TRBJ1-6, with D unresolved. Looked up from germline, CDR1 is SEHNR and CDR2 is FQNEAQ (reference sequence). The length of the CDR3 is 18 residues. V lost 7 bases and J lost 0, with 19 bases in between.

This chain links TRBV10-3 with TRBJ2-1; D could derive from TRBD1 or TRBD2 (5 bases each). This CDR3 is 17 amino acids long. Germline CDR1 reads ENHRY; CDR2 reads SYGVKD. V lost 6 bases and J 7 bases, leaving 25 bases between the germline ends. CDR3 sequence reads: CAIRKGTGSTLGNEQFF. In DNA, the CDR3 is TGTGCCATCAGGAAAGGGACCGGCTCAACTCTGGGGAATGAGCAGTTCTTC.

The chain links TRBV6-5 to TRBJ1-1; D ambiguous. Per the germline V gene, CDR1 is MNHEY and CDR2 is SVGAGI. CDR3 length: 15 amino acids. V lost 0 bases to trimming and J lost 1 base, with 9 bases between them. The CDR3 DNA is TGTGCCAGCAGTTACTCCGGTGAGACGAACACTGAAGCTTTCTTT. It codes for CASSYSGETNTEAFF.

This clone turned up a few times. This rearrangement joins TRBV4-1 to TRBJ2-7, with 8 positions matching TRBD1. V was pared by 4 bases and J by 4 bases, with 9 bases of the junction left unmatched. The CDR3 sequence is 15 residues long. Germline V gene sequence: CDR1 MGHRA, CDR2 YSYEKL. The CDR3 nucleotides read TGCGCCAGCAGCCCGGGACAGGAGGGGTTTTACGAGCAGTACTTC. Protein: CASSPGQEGFYEQYF.

This clone was counted once. The V call is TRBV29-1, the J call TRBJ2-7; D is possibly TRBD2 (5 bases). CDR3 length: 10 amino acids. V was trimmed by 6 bases and J by 7 bases, leaving 10 bases between them. Germline assignment: CDR1 SQVTM and CDR2 ANQGSEA. The DNA of the CDR3 is TGCAGCGTCGCCGAGGGTGAGCAGTACTTC. It yields the protein CSVAEGEQYF.

The chain recombines TRBV4-1 with TRBJ1-5; D remains ambiguous. Germline V lookup: CDR1 MGHRA, CDR2 YSYEKL. Trimming removed 3 bases at V and 0 bases at J, with 21 bases between. The CDR3 has 19 amino acids. DNA of the CDR3: TGCGCCAGCAGCCAGGAACTAGGAGTTCCCCTTTTTAGCAATCAGCCCCAGCATTTT. Amino acid sequence: CASSQELGVPLFSNQPQHF.

This chain joins TRBV5-1 and TRBJ2-7; 7 positions match TRBD2. Germline V CDR1 and CDR2: SGHRS, YFSETQ. The CDR3 length is 16 residues. With 0 bases clipped from V and 0 bases from J, the junction kept 6 bases outside the gene matches. The CDR3 DNA sequence: TGCGCCAGCAGCTTGGCCGGGGGGTGGAGCTCCTACGAGCAGTACTTC. Its protein product is CASSLAGGWSSYEQYF.

The CDR3 nucleotides read TGTGCCAGCTCACTTGACAGTAATGAAAAACTGTTTTTT. This sequence encodes CASSLDSNEKLFF. The chain recombines TRBV18 with TRBJ1-4; tentatively, D is TRBD1 (5 bases). Germline lookup yields CDR1 KGHSH and CDR2 LQKENI. The CDR3 has 13 residues. V shed 4 bases and J shed 4 bases, with 7 bases lying between them.

This rearrangement joins TRBV19 to TRBJ1-2, with D possibly TRBD1 on 6 matching bases. This CDR3 region has 15 residues. V lost 4 bases and J 4 bases, leaving 16 bases between the germline ends. Germline CDR1 is LNHDA and CDR2 is SQIVND (reference sequence). CDR3: CASSTGTQPFYGYTF. The DNA of the CDR3 is TGTGCCAGTAGTACTGGGACACAGCCTTTCTATGGCTACACCTTC. The full variable domain, with the rest looked up from reference TRBV19 and TRBJ1-2, is DGGITQSPKYLFRKEGQNVTLSCEQNLNHDAMYWYRQDPGQGLRLIYYSQIVNDFQKGDIAEGYSVSREKKESFPLTVTSAQKNPTAFYLCASSTGTQPFYGYTFGSGTRLTVV.

The V gene is TRBV29-1, the J gene TRBJ1-2; no definite D call. Germline V CDR1 and CDR2: SQVTM, ANQGSEA. V was shortened by 8 bases and J by 3 bases, with 16 bases between the two germline ends. This CDR3 has 13 amino acids. This chain's CDR3 is CSFRIEPYYGYTF. In nucleotides, the CDR3 is TGCAGCTTTCGTATCGAACCCTACTATGGCTACACCTTC. Full variable domain (missing parts from reference TRBV29-1 and TRBJ1-2): SAVISQKPSRDICQRGTSLTIQCQVDSQVTMMFWYRQQPGQSLTLIATANQGSEATYESGFVIDKFPISRPNLTFSTLTVSNMSPEDSSIYLCSFRIEPYYGYTFGSGTRLTVV.

The genes are TRBV18 and TRBJ1-2; 9 bases are shared with TRBD1. Trimming took 3 bases from V and 7 from J; bases not matched to a gene: 18. This CDR3 is built from 18 residues. Germline V lookup: CDR1 KGHSH, CDR2 LQKENI. CDR3 bases: TGTGCCAGCTCACCCCCCAACCGAGGACAGGGGATGCTGGGTGGCTACACCTTC. It translates to CASSPPNRGQGMLGGYTF.

V and J are TRBV18 and TRBJ1-1, with D uncertain. V was trimmed by 5 bases and J by 1 base, leaving 14 bases between them. Germline CDR1 and CDR2: KGHSH and LQKENI. The CDR3 covers 15 residues. The CDR3: CASSASGIQNTEAFF. CDR3 DNA sequence: TGTGCCAGCTCAGCGTCGGGGATCCAGAACACTGAAGCTTTCTTT. The full variable domain, in which reference TRBV18 and TRBJ1-1 provide the parts outside the CDR3, is NAGVMQNPRHLVRRRGQEARLRCSPMKGHSHVYWYRQLPEEGLKFMVYLQKENIIDESGMPKERFSAEFPKEGPSILRIQQVVRGDSAAYFCASSASGIQNTEAFFGQGTRLTVV.

This clone was detected once. The chain joins TRBV10-2 to TRBJ1-1; 10 bases are a match to TRBD1. The germline V gene encodes CDR1 WSHSY and CDR2 SAAADI. With V trimmed by 6 bases and J by 4 bases, 5 bases remained unmatched. CDR3 length: 14 amino acids. CDR3 nucleotide sequence: TGCGCCAGCAGAGCGGACAGGGGGTTCACTGAAGCTTTCTTT. Translating it yields CASRADRGFTEAFF.

V usage is TRBV27 and J usage is TRBJ2-3, with D possibly being TRBD2 (6 bases). The V gene's germline CDR1 is MNHEY and CDR2 SMNVEV (reference sequence). V lost 7 bases to trimming and J lost 0 bases, with 17 bases between them. The CDR3 is made up of 16 amino acids. The CDR3 here is CASTDGTLVSTDTQYF. The CDR3 DNA sequence: TGTGCCAGCACCGATGGGACTTTAGTGAGCACAGATACGCAGTATTTT.

The genes are TRBV19 and TRBJ2-3; TRBD2 aligns across 9 bases. CDR3 size: 16 residues. V lost 6 bases and J lost 6; bases outside the gene matches: 13. Germline-derived CDR1 and CDR2 are LNHDA and SQIVND (reference sequence). The CDR3 region is CASSLASGTSSDTQYF. CDR3 in DNA: TGTGCCAGTAGCTTGGCCTCCGGGACTAGCTCTGATACGCAGTATTTT.

The gene calls are TRBV10-3 and TRBJ1-5, with D perhaps TRBD1 (5 bases). CDR3 size: 15 residues. V was clipped by 4 bases and J by 4 bases, with 14 bases between them. CDR1 ENHRY and CDR2 SYGVKD come from the germline V gene. CDR3 amino acids: CAISGTQGVNQPQHF. In nucleotides, the CDR3 is TGTGCCATCAGTGGCACCCAAGGGGTTAATCAGCCCCAGCATTTT.

The V and J genes are TRBV7-2 and TRBJ2-3; TRBD2 aligns across 7 bases. Germline CDR1 is SGHTA and CDR2 is FQGNSA. The CDR3 spans 14 residues. Trimming cost V 3 bases and J 5 bases; bases outside gene matches: 5. The CDR3, as DNA: TGTGCCAGCAGCTTCGGGGGGAGGGGAGATACGCAGTATTTT. Encoded protein: CASSFGGRGDTQYF.

The J gene is TRBJ1-2, the V gene TRBV9; TRBD1 aligns across 9 bases. The J segment lost 4 bases and the V segment lost 3 bases, leaving 10 bases of the junction unmatched. The CDR3 length is 16 residues. Germline V gene data show CDR1 as SGDLS and CDR2 as YYNGEE. CDR3 nucleotides: TGTGCCAGCAGCGCCAGACCAGGGACAGGGATCTATGGCTACACCTTC. Encoded protein: CASSARPGTGIYGYTF.

The chain has TRBV29-1 and TRBJ1-3, with 8 bases that match TRBD1. This CDR3 contains 12 residues. Germline V gene lookup returns CDR1 SQVTM and CDR2 ANQGSEA. V was pared by 6 bases and J by 7 bases, with 5 bases of the junction left unmatched. The CDR3 is CSVTGVGNTIYF. For the CDR3, the DNA is TGCAGCGTGACAGGGGTCGGCAACACCATATATTTT.

This rearrangement joins TRBV3-1 (or the pseudogene TRBV3-2) to TRBJ2-5; weak D call: TRBD2 (6 bases). Germline-derived CDR1 and CDR2 are LGHDT and YNNKEL (reference sequence). Deletions cut 2 bases from V and 5 bases from J, with 12 bases between. This CDR3 contains 14 residues. CDR3: CASSQRGTSETQYF. The DNA of the CDR3 is TGTGCCAGCAGCCAACGCGGGACGAGCGAGACCCAGTACTTC.

V is TRBV10-2 and J is TRBJ1-5; D possibly corresponds to TRBD1 (5 bases). The CDR3 runs to 13 residues. CDR1 and CDR2 from the germline V gene are WSHSY and SAAADI. The V and J ends lost 7 bases and 4 bases respectively, with 11 bases between them. The CDR3 coding sequence is TGCGCCAGCAACCGGGACTCTAATCAGCCCCAGCATTTT. Encoded protein: CASNRDSNQPQHF.

The chain links TRBV27 to TRBJ1-1; D remains unclear. V lost 7 bases and J lost 0, with 18 bases in between. CDR1 is MNHEY, CDR2 SMNVEV, per germline (reference sequence). The CDR3 runs to 16 residues. The CDR3 protein is CASKQAQEAMNTEAFF. The CDR3 bases are TGTGCCAGCAAGCAGGCGCAGGAGGCGATGAACACTGAAGCTTTCTTT.

The chain carries TRBV25-1 and TRBJ1-6, with 8 bases fitting TRBD1. CDR3 length equals 17 residues. Germline V gene sequence: CDR1 MGHDK, CDR2 SYGVNS. The trim removed 4 bases at V and 10 bases at J, leaving 15 bases unmatched. CDR3 nucleotides: TGTGCCAGCAGTGTTATAGGGACAGGAGCTTCCCGGTCACCCCTCCACTTT. It is translated as CASSVIGTGASRSPLHF.

The CDR3: CASGFFGDRYGYTF. In DNA, the CDR3 is TGTGCTAGTGGTTTTTTCGGGGACAGGTATGGCTACACCTTC. The chain recombines TRBV12-5 with TRBJ1-2, with 8 bases lining up with TRBD1. This CDR3 region has 14 residues. Trimming took 3 bases from V and 5 from J; bases not matched to a gene: 5. Germline CDR1 reads LGHNT; CDR2 reads FRNRAP.

The chain uses TRBV7-2 and TRBJ1-5; D ambiguous. Germline assignment: CDR1 SGHTA and CDR2 FQGNSA. Trimming cost V 2 bases and J 7 bases, with 6 bases left between them. The CDR3 runs 12 residues. The CDR3: CASSLSLQPQHF. The DNA for the CDR3 is TGTGCCAGCAGCTTATCGCTACAGCCCCAGCATTTT.

This clone was seen a single time. The chain carries TRBV11-3 and TRBJ1-1; D perhaps matches TRBD1 (6 bases). The CDR3 is 11 amino acids. Germline loops: CDR1 SGHNT, CDR2 YENEEA. V lost 3 bases to trimming and J lost 8 bases, with 7 bases between them. The CDR3 loop is CASSLGAEAFF. CDR3 DNA sequence: TGTGCCAGCAGCTTGGGGGCAGAAGCTTTCTTT.

This clone is a singleton in its sample. This rearrangement joins TRBV9 to TRBJ2-1; the match to TRBD2 covers 7 bases. The CDR3 extends over 17 amino acids. Germline CDR1 is SGDLS and CDR2 is YYNGEE. J lost 4 bases, V lost 0 bases, and 10 bases had no gene match. The CDR3 reads CASSVDMFSGVYNEQFF. As DNA, the CDR3 is TGTGCCAGCAGCGTAGACATGTTCAGCGGGGTTTACAATGAGCAGTTCTTC.